This is a list of T cell receptor beta chains from one sample in a study of cytomegalovirus exposure and HLA in healthy donors. Generated by immunoSEQ multiplex PCR, the TCRdb table keeps only in-frame clones and is missing some. This table holds some 200,000 clones, more than 60% found once. Source material: PBMCs. These receptors came from a girl aged 2 to 10 in good health and CMV-seronegative. CDR3s include the opening cysteine and the closing phenylalanine or tryptophan. The D gene is left open where the match is weak. Not every row has a clone size; where given, it reads once, few, many or a size class.

V gene	clone size	J gene	D gene	CDR3 length	CDR3 protein	CDR3 DNA
TRBV2	once	TRBJ2-5	TRBD2	11	CASGSGKTQYF	TGTGCCAGCGGTAGCGGGAAGACCCAGTACTTC
TRBV6-5	NA	TRBJ2-1	TRBD2	15	CASSYPLAGRNEQFF	TGTGCCAGCAGTTACCCTCTAGCGGGCCGGAATGAGCAGTTCTTC
TRBV6-5	NA	TRBJ2-7	TRBD2	15	CASGEREGPPYEQYF	TGTGCCAGCGGAGAGCGGGAGGGCCCACCCTACGAGCAGTACTTC
TRBV7-9	NA	TRBJ2-7	TRBD2	17	CASSQRWAGGSSYEQYF	TGTGCCAGCAGCCAGCGGTGGGCGGGAGGGAGCTCCTACGAGCAGTACTTC
TRBV6-6	NA	TRBJ1-2	TRBD1	15	CASTPGDRRLYGYTF	TGTGCCAGCACCCCTGGGGACAGGAGGCTCTATGGCTACACCTTC
TRBV29-1	NA	TRBJ1-4	NA	13	CSGVGGTNEKLFF	TGCAGCGGCGTGGGGGGGACTAATGAAAAACTGTTTTTT
TRBV6-1	NA	TRBJ2-5	TRBD1	15	CASTLGQVYQETQYF	TGTGCCAGCACCTTGGGACAGGTATACCAAGAGACCCAGTACTTC
TRBV15	NA	TRBJ2-1	NA	15	CATTKRGGPYNEQFF	TGTGCCACCACCAAAAGGGGGGGCCCTTACAATGAGCAGTTCTTC
TRBV4-1	NA	TRBJ2-1	NA	16	CASSQDRLAPYNEQFF	TGCGCCAGCAGCCAAGATCGGCTAGCCCCCTACAATGAGCAGTTCTTC
TRBV2	few	TRBJ2-7	NA	15	CASRYSKPSSYEQYF	TGTGCCAGCCGATACTCTAAGCCGAGCTCCTACGAGCAGTACTTC
TRBV5-1	NA	TRBJ2-7	TRBD2	17	CASSLDPSGRAVNEQYF	TGCGCCAGCAGCTTGGATCCTAGCGGGAGGGCCGTAAACGAGCAGTACTTC
TRBV5-4	few	TRBJ1-2	NA	13	CASTLTGHPDLTF	TGTGCCAGCACACTCACGGGACACCCAGACTTAACCTTC
TRBV18	NA	TRBJ2-7	TRBD1	13	CASSPEQGTRQYF	TGTGCCAGCTCACCAGAACAGGGGACACGGCAGTACTTC
TRBV2	NA	TRBJ1-5	TRBD1	15	CASSEWGQTNQPQHF	TGTGCCAGCAGTGAATGGGGACAGACCAATCAGCCCCAGCATTTT
TRBV28	NA	TRBJ1-1	NA	14	CASSLDSQNTEAFF	TGTGCCAGCAGTCTAGACAGCCAGAACACTGAAGCTTTCTTT
TRBV7-8	NA	TRBJ2-7	TRBD2	17	CASSLELAGLVTYEQYF	TGTGCCAGCAGCTTAGAACTAGCGGGATTGGTTACCTACGAGCAGTACTTC
TRBV5-1	NA	TRBJ2-5	TRBD2	18	CASSAAVTSGRAQETQYF	TGCGCCAGCAGCGCGGCCGTGACTAGCGGGAGGGCCCAAGAGACCCAGTACTTC
TRBV4-1	NA	TRBJ1-4	NA	16	CASSRGGHGAEEKLFF	TGCGCCAGCTCCCGGGGGGGGCATGGAGCGGAGGAAAAACTGTTTTTT
TRBV5-6	NA	TRBJ2-5	TRBD1	17	CASFSGGTGGRAETQYF	TGTGCCAGCTTCTCCGGTGGGACAGGGGGGCGTGCGGAGACCCAGTACTTC
TRBV6-6	NA	TRBJ2-7	TRBD1	15	CASSTPGQGFYEQYF	TGTGCCAGCAGTACCCCTGGACAGGGTTTCTACGAGCAGTACTTC